Listed here are 8 T cell receptor beta chains from one sample, sequenced in a study of blood T cell repertoires in COVID-19. Using immunoSEQ multiplex PCR, the repertoire was profiled, and TCRdb retains in-frame clones only, with some absent. The data hold around 30,000 clones, with about 79% observed a single time. Material for sequencing was peripheral blood. The receptors stem from a human donor in a cohort sampled during active COVID-19.

The chain has TRBV20-1 and TRBJ2-5; D is undetermined. The germline gives CDR1 DFQATT, CDR2 SNEGSKA (reference sequence). Trimming removed 5 bases from V and 4 bases from J, with 8 bases in between. The CDR3 contains 11 residues. CDR3 nucleotide sequence: TGCAGTGCTGGCCCTCGAGAGACCCAGTACTTC. Encoded protein: CSAGPRETQYF.

This chain joins TRBV29-1 and TRBJ2-3; TRBD1 is a possible D gene (6 bases). V dropped 1 base and J dropped 2 bases, with 10 bases sitting between them. The length of the CDR3 is 14 residues. Germline assignment: CDR1 SQVTM and CDR2 ANQGSEA. The CDR3 DNA is TGCAGCGTTGAAGCAGGACAGCTCACAGATACGCAGTATTTT. Amino acids: CSVEAGQLTDTQYF.

The chain carries TRBV7-9 and TRBJ1-1; possibly TRBD1 for D (5 bases). This CDR3 comprises 14 residues. V was pared by 1 base and J by 5 bases, with 11 bases between. Germline V lookup: CDR1 SEHNR, CDR2 FQNEAQ (reference sequence). CDR3 in amino acids: CASSLVREGTEAFF. The CDR3 DNA reads TGTGCCAGCAGCTTAGTTAGGGAGGGGACTGAAGCTTTCTTT.

The V and J genes are TRBV6-2 or TRBV6-3 and TRBJ1-2, with D perhaps TRBD1 (5 bases). The germline gives CDR1 MNHEY, CDR2 SVGEGT. V was clipped by 5 bases and J by 4 bases, with 17 bases between them. The CDR3 is 15 amino acids. The CDR3 DNA reads TGTGCCAGCAGTCGGGGGACGGCGACCCTCTATGGCTACACCTTC. The encoded protein is CASSRGTATLYGYTF.

The V call is TRBV10-2, the J call TRBJ2-5; 8 bases match TRBD1. Germline CDR1 is WSHSY and CDR2 is SAAADI. The CDR3 consists of 17 residues. V was clipped by 2 bases and J by 4 bases; unmatched bases: 12. In DNA form, the CDR3 reads TGCGCCAGCAGTGAGGGACAGGGTTTCTCCCTTTTAGAGACCCAGTACTTC. It codes for CASSEGQGFSLLETQYF.

The V call is TRBV7-2, the J call TRBJ2-7, with D possibly matching TRBD1 (5 bases). The CDR3 loop spans 13 amino acids. V dropped 4 bases and J dropped 3 bases, with 10 bases sitting between them. CDR1 is SGHTA and CDR2 is FQGNSA in the germline V gene. CDR3 nucleotides: TGTGCCAGCAGCTCTCAGGGTAACTACGAGCAGTACTTC. This encodes CASSSQGNYEQYF.

The gene calls are TRBV10-3 and TRBJ2-5; weak D call: TRBD1 (5 bases). CDR1 and CDR2 (germline): ENHRY, SYGVKD. Trimming shortened V by 0 bases and J by 3 bases, and 8 bases separated the two germline ends. The CDR3 loop spans 14 amino acids. The CDR3 reads CAISESDREETQYF. Written as DNA, the CDR3 is TGTGCCATCAGTGAGTCCGACAGAGAAGAGACCCAGTACTTC.

The V gene is TRBV12-2, the J gene TRBJ2-7; TRBD1, the D gene given by the table, was not confirmed from the DNA. TRBV12-2 is a known pseudogene. There are 17 residues in the CDR3. Here the CDR3 DNA reads TGTGCAAGTCGCTTATCTAACCCCGACCAGGGCGACTACGAGCAGTACTTC. Translating gives CASRLSNPDQGDYEQYF.